The next 19 T cell receptor beta chains were all read from a single sample in a study of shared clonotypes between healthy human individuals. Sequencing used immunoSEQ multiplex PCR; TCRdb keeps in-frame clones, though not all of them. The data hold about 490,000 clones, with around 79% observed a single time. Sequenced sample: PBMCs. These TCRs come from a woman aged 40 to 49 in good health. Some clones in this sample may be carry-over from other donors' samples.

The V call is TRBV4-3, the J call TRBJ2-7; 9 bases map to TRBD1. In germline, CDR1 is LGHNA, CDR2 YSLEER. V dropped 3 bases and J dropped 2; count of bases not matched to a gene: 2. This CDR3 contains 14 residues. The CDR3 bases are TGCGCCAGCAGCCAGGGGACAGGGACCTACGAGCAGTACTTC. It codes for CASSQGTGTYEQYF.

In this sample, this clone turned up once. It is likely a read error: a sequence one base away is far more abundant. This chain links TRBV2 with TRBJ2-2; weak D call: TRBD2 (5 bases). From germline, CDR1 is SNHLY and CDR2 FYNNEI. The CDR3 extends over 12 amino acids. CDR3 amino acids: CATSREAGELLF. The CDR3, as DNA: TGTGCCACCTCCCGCGAAGCCGGGGAGCTGCTTTTT.

Notes on this clone: Distinct nucleotide sequences in the sample also encode this CDR3. The chain couples TRBV9 to TRBJ2-1, with TRBD2 matching 10 bases. In germline, CDR1 is SGDLS, CDR2 YYNGEE. The CDR3 sequence is 13 residues long. Trimming removed 2 bases from V and 9 bases from J; junction bases left unmatched: 2. CDR3: CASSVVAGGEQFF. CDR3 nucleotide sequence: TGTGCCAGCAGCGTGGTAGCGGGAGGTGAGCAGTTCTTC.

The chain uses TRBV30 and TRBJ1-6, with 9 bases lining up with TRBD1. CDR1 GTSNPN and CDR2 SVGIG come from the germline V gene (reference sequence). The CDR3 is 13 residues long. Germline trimming cut 8 bases from V and 8 bases from J; bases unmatched to any gene: 7. CDR3 residues: CARNRGLDSPLHF. DNA of the CDR3: TGTGCCAGAAACAGGGGGCTGGATTCACCCCTCCACTTT.

V and J are TRBV27 and TRBJ2-7; 7 nucleotides match TRBD2. Germline V gene sequence: CDR1 MNHEY, CDR2 SMNVEV (reference sequence). V was clipped by 0 bases and J by 5 bases; unmatched bases: 10. The CDR3 runs to 16 residues. The CDR3 here is CASSLSSGMRYHEQYF. The CDR3, as DNA: TGTGCCAGCAGTTTATCCAGCGGGATGAGGTACCACGAGCAGTACTTC.

As for this clone: Mismatch with germline at one junction end may stem from a read error. This sequence joins TRBV10-2 and TRBJ2-3, with 14 bases fitting TRBD2. The CDR3 contains 13 residues. The germline CDR1 and CDR2 sequences are WSHSY and SAAADI. CDR3 protein: CASSPGTSGSRDF. The CDR3 DNA reads TGCGCCAGCAGCCCTGGGACTAGCGGGAGTCGGGATTTT.

This clone was seen a single time. This chain uses TRBV12-5 with TRBJ2-6, with no clear D. The ends were cut back, 7 bases at V and 0 bases at J, with 4 bases in the middle. This CDR3 is built from 13 residues. Germline lookup yields CDR1 LGHNT and CDR2 FRNRAP. The CDR3 here is CASADSGANVLTF. CDR3 coding DNA: TGTGCTAGTGCGGACTCTGGGGCCAACGTCCTGACTTTC.

The chain is built from TRBV10-2 and TRBJ2-1; 7 bases line up with TRBD2. The length of the CDR3 is 13 residues. The V and J ends lost 5 bases and 6 bases, in that order; junction bases with no gene match: 4. Per the germline V gene, CDR1 is WSHSY and CDR2 is SAAADI. The DNA of the CDR3 is TGCGCCAGCAGTCCCCAGCGGGGCAATGAGCAGTTCTTC. Translated: CASSPQRGNEQFF.

The chain recombines TRBV9 with TRBJ2-3; D not certain. Trimming removed 2 bases from V and 2 bases from J, with 9 bases in between. From germline, CDR1 is SGDLS and CDR2 YYNGEE. This CDR3 is 14 amino acids long. The CDR3, as DNA: TGTGCCAGCAGCGTTAGGTCAAACACAGATACGCAGTATTTT. Encoded protein: CASSVRSNTDTQYF.

Concerning this clone: The identical CDR3 is also encoded by other nucleotide sequences in the sample. The V and J genes are TRBV30 and TRBJ1-2; tentative D call: TRBD1 (5 bases). The germline V gene encodes CDR1 GTSNPN and CDR2 SVGIG (reference sequence). This CDR3 has 12 amino acids. V was clipped by 3 bases and J by 6 bases, with 11 bases between them. The CDR3 sequence: CAWRLSGDGYTF. The CDR3 DNA is TGTGCCTGGAGGCTTTCGGGGGATGGCTACACCTTC.

The chain has TRBV2 and TRBJ2-1; 9 bases align to TRBD1. The CDR3 has 16 amino acids. Per germline, CDR1 SNHLY and CDR2 FYNNEI. Germline trimming cut 4 bases from V and 5 bases from J; bases unmatched to any gene: 9. This CDR3 is CASSVFGTGRHNEQFF. The CDR3 DNA reads as TGTGCCAGCAGTGTTTTCGGGACAGGGAGACACAATGAGCAGTTCTTC.

In its sample, this clone was seen many times. The chain couples TRBV28 to TRBJ2-2; D is possibly TRBD1 (6 bases). CDR1 MDHEN and CDR2 SYDVKM come from the germline V gene. Trimming cost V 5 bases and J 6 bases, with 19 bases left between them. The CDR3 contains 16 residues. CDR3 protein: CASSLAGQRDPGELFF. In nucleotides, the CDR3 is TGTGCCAGCAGTCTCGCCGGACAGAGGGACCCCGGGGAGCTGTTTTTT.

The chain uses TRBV11-2 and TRBJ2-3; D is undetermined. The CDR3 is 12 amino acids. V was trimmed by 5 bases and J by 2 bases, leaving 5 bases between them. Germline loops: CDR1 SGHAT, CDR2 FQNNGV. Here the CDR3 DNA reads TGTGCCAGCAGCCCCTACACAGATACGCAGTATTTT. Translated, it gives CASSPYTDTQYF.

The chain links TRBV4-2 to TRBJ2-7; D perhaps matches TRBD2 (5 bases). The germline gives CDR1 LGHNA, CDR2 YNFKEQ. The CDR3 totals 15 residues. The V gene lost 0 bases and the J gene lost 5 bases, with 14 bases spanning the gap. The CDR3 DNA reads TGTGCCAGCAGCCAAGAGCACGACGCGGGCCACGAGCAGTACTTC. Protein: CASSQEHDAGHEQYF.

Of note for this clone: Different DNA sequences within this sample yield the same CDR3. The V gene is TRBV27, the J gene TRBJ2-7, with 7 bases fitting TRBD1. Trimming cost V 3 bases and J 4 bases; bases outside gene matches: 6. The V gene's germline CDR1 is MNHEY and CDR2 SMNVEV (reference sequence). The CDR3 contains 14 residues. The CDR3: CASSFTGAGYEQYF. CDR3 DNA: TGTGCCAGCAGTTTTACAGGGGCTGGGTACGAGCAGTACTTC.

The chain recombines TRBV5-6 with TRBJ2-3; D possibly corresponds to TRBD1 (6 bases). This CDR3 has 15 amino acids. Looked up from germline, CDR1 is SGHDT and CDR2 is YYEEEE. With 2 bases removed from V and 2 bases from J, the gap between germline ends came to 12 bases. For the CDR3, the DNA is TGTGCCAGCAGCTTAGCGCAGGGGCTCACAGATACGCAGTATTTT. This translates into CASSLAQGLTDTQYF.

This clone was seen more than once but under ten times. Other DNA sequences of this sample code for an identical CDR3. The genes are TRBV5-1 and TRBJ1-4; the match to TRBD1 covers 8 bases. Germline CDR1 reads SGHRS; CDR2 reads YFSETQ. V was pared by 4 bases and J by 7 bases, with 6 bases of the junction left unmatched. CDR3 length equals 14 residues. DNA for the CDR3: TGCGCCAGCAGCGGAGGGACAGGAGGTGAAAAACTGTTTTTT. Its protein product is CASSGGTGGEKLFF.

A word on this clone: The sample holds other DNA sequences that translate to the same CDR3. The chain is built from TRBV30 and TRBJ2-1; no definite D call. The germline V and J ends were trimmed by 3 bases and 4 bases, with 4 bases remaining between them. The CDR3 has 11 residues. Germline V gene sequence: CDR1 GTSNPN, CDR2 SVGIG (reference sequence). DNA of the CDR3: TGTGCCTGGAGCGGATACAATGAGCAGTTCTTC. Translating it yields CAWSGYNEQFF.

This clone occurred a few times. This chain links TRBV30 with TRBJ1-1; D not certain. Germline CDR1 and CDR2: GTSNPN and SVGIG (reference sequence). V lost 5 bases, J lost 6 bases, and 10 bases lay in between. The CDR3 covers 11 residues. The CDR3 protein is CAWATRSEAFF. Here the CDR3 DNA reads TGTGCCTGGGCTACTAGGTCTGAAGCTTTCTTT. The full variable domain, in which reference TRBV30 and TRBJ1-1 provide the parts outside the CDR3, is SQTIHQWPATLVQPVGSPLSLECTVEGTSNPNLYWYRQAAGRGLQLLFYSVGIGQISSEVPQNLSASRPQDRQFILSSKKLLLSDSGFYLCAWATRSEAFFGQGTRLTVV.